The 29 T cell receptor beta chains listed next were all sequenced from one sample in a study of long-term antiretroviral therapy in people with HIV. Researchers report immunoSEQ v3.0 was run at survey level. Clones were read by immunoSEQ multiplex PCR, and TCRdb kept only the in-frame ones, dropping some. This sample has fewer than 30,000 clones; 80% to 85% occur once, and the top ten carry roughly a tenth. The input for sequencing was unsorted PBMCs, taken about 2.7 years after starting antiretroviral therapy. The receptors stem from a man aged 30 to 45 with HIV.

This rearrangement joins TRBV5-1 to TRBJ1-2, with 11 bases aligning to TRBD1. Germline trimming cut 0 bases from V and 1 base from J; bases unmatched to any gene: 5. CDR1 is SGHRS and CDR2 is YFSETQ in the germline V gene. The length of the CDR3 is 17 residues. CDR3 DNA sequence: TGCGCCAGCAGCTTGGGTGGACAGGGGGCCCGTAACTATGGCTACACCTTC. Translated, it gives CASSLGGQGARNYGYTF. Variable domain in full (rest from reference TRBV5-1 and TRBJ1-2): KAGVTQTPRYLIKTRGQQVTLSCSPISGHRSVSWYQQTPGQGLQFLFEYFSETQRNKGNFPGRFSGRQFSNSRSEMNVSTLELGDSALYLCASSLGGQGARNYGYTFGSGTRLTVV.

The chain links TRBV19 to TRBJ1-5; D is unclear. The CDR3 is 13 residues long. CDR1 is LNHDA, CDR2 SQIVND, per germline (reference sequence). V was pared by 10 bases and J by 9 bases, with 19 bases between. This CDR3 is CATRHGTGGPQHF. In nucleotides, the CDR3 is TGTGCCACCCGGCATGGCACCGGCGGGCCCCAGCATTTT. The complete variable domain, with remaining parts taken from reference TRBV19 and TRBJ1-5, reads DGGITQSPKYLFRKEGQNVTLSCEQNLNHDAMYWYRQDPGQGLRLIYYSQIVNDFQKGDIAEGYSVSREKKESFPLTVTSAQKNPTAFYLCATRHGTGGPQHFGDGTRLSIL.

The chain couples TRBV28 to TRBJ1-2; D perhaps matches TRBD1 (6 bases). The CDR3 totals 14 residues. From germline, CDR1 is MDHEN and CDR2 SYDVKM. Trimming left V 5 bases short and J 8 bases short, with 18 bases between. In DNA, the CDR3 is TGTGCCAGCAGTAGCGAACAGGGAGTAGGCGGCTACACCTTC. Translation: CASSSEQGVGGYTF.

The rearrangement uses TRBV28 and TRBJ1-2; D is undetermined. Germline lookup yields CDR1 MDHEN and CDR2 SYDVKM. The CDR3 is 12 amino acids. V lost 5 bases, J lost 8 bases, and 12 bases lay in between. The CDR3 here is CASSTAPRGYTF. CDR3 DNA: TGTGCCAGCAGTACCGCTCCTCGGGGCTACACCTTC.

About this clone: Other DNA sequences in this specimen translate into the identical CDR3. V is TRBV5-8 and J is TRBJ1-1, with D uncertain. Germline V CDR1 and CDR2: SGHTS, YDEGEE. Trimming took 4 bases from V and 1 from J, leaving 5 bases between them. CDR3 length equals 12 residues. CDR3 in amino acids: CASSPGNTEAFF. The CDR3 region has the DNA TGTGCCAGCAGCCCGGGGAACACTGAAGCTTTCTTT.

This chain links TRBV15 with TRBJ1-2, with a possible D match to TRBD1 (6 bases). V lost 0 bases and J lost 8, with 19 bases in between. CDR1 LNHNV and CDR2 YYDKDF come from the germline V gene (reference sequence). CDR3 length: 16 residues. The CDR3: CATSRDLGLRGKGYTF. The CDR3 DNA is TGTGCCACCAGCAGAGATTTGGGGCTAAGGGGGAAGGGCTACACCTTC.

V usage is TRBV12-5 and J usage is TRBJ2-3; 10 nucleotides agree with TRBD1. Germline CDR1 and CDR2: LGHNT and FRNRAP. CDR3 length: 15 residues. J lost 4 bases, V lost 1 base, and 2 bases had no gene match. The DNA for the CDR3 is TGTGCTAGTGGTTTGGGACAGGGGGCGGCAGATACGCAGTATTTT. Translating it yields CASGLGQGAADTQYF.

The chain is built from TRBV11-2 and TRBJ2-7, with D unresolved. Per germline, CDR1 SGHAT and CDR2 FQNNGV. V was pared by 0 bases and J by 3 bases, with 9 bases between. The CDR3 length is 14 residues. The CDR3 bases are TGTGCCAGCAGCTTAGATCCGAAGAGCTACGAGCAGTACTTC. This encodes CASSLDPKSYEQYF.

The genes are TRBV30 and TRBJ2-7; maybe TRBD2 (6 bases). Trimming pared 4 bases from V and 4 bases from J, leaving 14 bases between. Germline loops: CDR1 GTSNPN, CDR2 SVGIG (reference sequence). This CDR3 has 13 residues. CDR3 amino acids: CAWNRDSNYEQYF. The CDR3 DNA sequence: TGTGCCTGGAATCGGGACTCCAATTACGAGCAGTACTTC.

This clone showed up just once. The V gene is TRBV23-1, the J gene TRBJ2-6, with D hard to call. TRBV23-1 qualifies as an ORF whose function is uncertain. Trimming shortened V by 5 bases and J by 5 bases, and 19 bases separated the two germline ends. The CDR3 covers 17 residues. CDR3: CASSEASQQSRANVLTF. The CDR3 coding sequence is TGCGCCAGCAGTGAGGCGTCGCAACAAAGTCGGGCCAACGTCCTGACTTTC.

The chain employs TRBV7-2 and TRBJ1-4; D may be TRBD1 (5 bases). Germline V gene data show CDR1 as SGHTA and CDR2 as FQGNSA. Trimming removed 1 base at V and 4 bases at J, with 10 bases between. The CDR3 sequence is 15 residues long. The CDR3 DNA reads TGTGCCAGCAGCTTAGGTGCAGGGCATAATGAAAAACTGTTTTTT. This gives the protein CASSLGAGHNEKLFF.

The chain uses TRBV21-1 and TRBJ2-7; the table's D call TRBD2 went unverified against the DNA. TRBV21-1 counts as a pseudogene. This CDR3 comprises 16 residues. The CDR3 protein is CASSKPDRDFRSEQYF. CDR3 nucleotides: TGTGCCAGCAGCAAACCCGATAGGGACTTCAGGAGCGAGCAGTACTTC.

The rearrangement uses TRBV30 and TRBJ1-2, with 8 bases fitting TRBD1. This CDR3 comprises 14 residues. Per the germline V gene, CDR1 is GTSNPN and CDR2 is SVGIG (reference sequence). After removal of 2 bases from V and 8 bases from J, the junction contained 10 bases not matched to a gene. The DNA of the CDR3 is TGTGCCTGGAGTACCCCCGGGACAGGTGACGGCTACACCTTC. Protein: CAWSTPGTGDGYTF.

The chain employs TRBV9 and TRBJ2-7; 9 positions match TRBD1. The CDR3 has 19 residues. The germline V gene has CDR1 SGDLS and CDR2 YYNGEE. Trimming at V came to 4 bases and at J to 2 bases, leaving 19 bases not matched to a gene. The CDR3 DNA sequence: TGTGCCAGCAGCCCTCGACCTGGTGGGGGCAGACAGGGGGCCTACGAGCAGTACTTC. It specifies CASSPRPGGGRQGAYEQYF.

The J gene is TRBJ2-2, the V gene TRBV6-5; D is perhaps TRBD1 (6 bases). The CDR3 has 16 amino acids. Germline CDR1 reads MNHEY; CDR2 reads SVGAGI. V was clipped by 0 bases and J by 3 bases, with 11 bases between them. Here the CDR3 reads CASSYSETGYTGELFF. The CDR3 coding sequence is TGTGCCAGCAGTTACTCTGAGACAGGTTACACCGGGGAGCTGTTTTTT.

The chain employs TRBV7-9 and TRBJ2-7; D not resolved. V was cut by 5 bases and J by 3 bases, with 14 bases left in between. The CDR3 loop spans 14 amino acids. Germline CDR1 and CDR2: SEHNR and FQNEAQ (reference sequence). As DNA, the CDR3 is TGTGCCAGCAGCCTCTTATCGAGTCACTACGAGCAGTACTTC. Translating it yields CASSLLSSHYEQYF. The full variable domain, completed using reference TRBV7-9 and TRBJ2-7, is DTGVSQNPRHKITKRGQNVTFRCDPISEHNRLYWYRQTLGQGPEFLTYFQNEAQLEKSRLLSDRFSAERPKGSFSTLEIQRTEQGDSAMYLCASSLLSSHYEQYFGPGTRLTVT.

The chain carries TRBV14 and TRBJ1-1; 8 nucleotides line up with TRBD1. Trimming took 6 bases from V and 3 from J; bases not matched to a gene: 6. The germline V gene encodes CDR1 SGHDN and CDR2 FVKESK. This CDR3 spans 14 amino acids. The CDR3 region has the DNA TGTGCCAGCAGGCGGACAGGGTGGGACACTGAAGCTTTCTTT. Translation: CASRRTGWDTEAFF. Full variable domain (missing parts from reference TRBV14 and TRBJ1-1): EAGVTQFPSHSVIEKGQTVTLRCDPISGHDNLYWYRRVMGKEIKFLLHFVKESKQDESGMPNNRFLAERTGGTYSTLKVQPAELEDSGVYFCASRRTGWDTEAFFGQGTRLTVV.

The chain combines TRBV18 with TRBJ2-5; 8 bases align to TRBD1. Trimming at V came to 0 bases and at J to 0 bases, leaving 0 bases not matched to a gene. The CDR3 is made up of 15 amino acids. Looked up from germline, CDR1 is KGHSH and CDR2 is LQKENI. Written as DNA, the CDR3 is TGTGCCAGCTCACCACCGGGACAGGACCAAGAGACCCAGTACTTC. This gives the protein CASSPPGQDQETQYF. The entire variable domain, with the rest obtained from reference TRBV18 and TRBJ2-5, is as follows: NAGVMQNPRHLVRRRGQEARLRCSPMKGHSHVYWYRQLPEEGLKFMVYLQKENIIDESGMPKERFSAEFPKEGPSILRIQQVVRGDSAAYFCASSPPGQDQETQYFGPGTRLLVL.

Here the CDR3 DNA reads TGTGCCTGGAGTGTACGTAGCGGGGGCTACGAGCAGTACTTC. It codes for CAWSVRSGGYEQYF. V and J are TRBV30 and TRBJ2-7, with TRBD2 identical over 9 bases. Germline CDR1 is GTSNPN and CDR2 is SVGIG (reference sequence). V lost 0 bases to trimming and J lost 3 bases; unmatched junction nucleotides: 3. This CDR3 is 14 amino acids long.

The V and J genes are TRBV6-6 and TRBJ1-1; D might be TRBD1 (6 bases). This CDR3 is 12 amino acids long. Germline values: CDR1 MNHNY, CDR2 SVGAGI (reference sequence). Trimming took off 7 bases at V and 9 bases at J, with 15 bases between the two ends. DNA for the CDR3: TGTGCCAGCACCGACAGGTGGGGAAAAGCTTTCTTT. This gives the protein CASTDRWGKAFF.

The table lists this clone with a count of one. The gene calls are TRBV10-3 and TRBJ1-5; 7 nucleotides agree with TRBD1. Germline loops: CDR1 ENHRY, CDR2 SYGVKD. V shed 5 bases, J shed 6 bases, and the junction held 7 bases outside the gene matches. There are 14 residues in the CDR3. For the CDR3, the DNA is TGTGCCATCAGTCCAAACAGGGGCGGTCAGCCCCAGCATTTT. Protein product: CAISPNRGGQPQHF.

The rearrangement joins TRBV13 to TRBJ2-5, with 12 bases identical to TRBD1. There are 13 residues in the CDR3. In germline, CDR1 is PRHDT, CDR2 FYEKMQ (reference sequence). In DNA form, the CDR3 reads TGTGCATCAGGGACAGGGGGCCGGGAGACCCAGTACTTC. This translates into CASGTGGRETQYF.

The rearrangement joins TRBV7-2 to TRBJ2-5; 7 bases align to TRBD2. CDR3 length: 13 residues. Germline V CDR1 and CDR2: SGHTA, FQGNSA. The V segment lost 7 bases and the J segment 5 bases; nucleotides outside the gene matches: 7. The CDR3 DNA follows: TGTGCCAGCATCGAAGCGGGGTTCGAGACCCAGTACTTC. Protein: CASIEAGFETQYF.

This clone was seen once. V gene TRBV5-6 combines with J gene TRBJ1-4; 8 bases map to TRBD1. The CDR3 has 15 amino acids. Trimming cost V 3 bases and J 8 bases; bases outside gene matches: 9. In germline, CDR1 is SGHDT, CDR2 YYEEEE. The CDR3 protein is CASSYGQGGKEKLFF. CDR3 DNA sequence: TGTGCCAGCAGCTACGGACAGGGAGGGAAGGAAAAACTGTTTTTT. The entire variable domain, with the rest obtained from reference TRBV5-6 and TRBJ1-4, is as follows: DAGVTQSPTHLIKTRGQQVTLRCSPKSGHDTVSWYQQALGQGPQFIFQYYEEEERQRGNFPDRFSGHQFPNYSSELNVNALLLGDSALYLCASSYGQGGKEKLFFGSGTQLSVL.

This clone was counted once. CDR3 DNA: TGTGCCAGCAGTTCGGGGGTTAACTATGGCTACACCTTC. As protein: CASSSGVNYGYTF. This chain joins TRBV27 and TRBJ1-2; D is perhaps TRBD1 (5 bases). This CDR3 region has 13 residues. Germline CDR1 is MNHEY and CDR2 is SMNVEV (reference sequence). Trimming left V 4 bases short and J 1 base short, with 7 bases between.

This clone appeared once. The chain combines TRBV7-9 with TRBJ2-3, with a weak D call TRBD1 (6 bases). V dropped 4 bases and J dropped 0 bases, with 11 bases sitting between them. Germline lookup yields CDR1 SEHNR and CDR2 FQNEAQ (reference sequence). There are 15 residues in the CDR3. CDR3 sequence (DNA): TGTGCCAGCAGCTACGGACAGACCAGCACAGATACGCAGTATTTT. Amino acids: CASSYGQTSTDTQYF.

The chain joins TRBV6-1 to TRBJ2-1; a possible D gene is TRBD2 (6 bases). Trimming shortened V by 6 bases and J by 7 bases, and 16 bases separated the two germline ends. Germline CDR1 MNHNS, CDR2 SASEGT. The CDR3 runs to 14 residues. The CDR3 is CASSFGGPWNEQFF. The CDR3 DNA sequence: TGTGCCAGCAGCTTTGGAGGGCCTTGGAATGAGCAGTTCTTC.

This clone showed up just once. V and J are TRBV19 and TRBJ2-7; D is perhaps TRBD2 (6 bases). Trimming shortened V by 6 bases and J by 5 bases, and 14 bases separated the two germline ends. Germline CDR1 and CDR2: LNHDA and SQIVND (reference sequence). The CDR3 sequence is 13 residues long. CDR3 sequence reads: CASRIGGADEQYF. The CDR3 coding sequence is TGTGCCAGTAGGATCGGCGGGGCGGACGAGCAGTACTTC. Variable domain in full (rest from reference TRBV19 and TRBJ2-7): DGGITQSPKYLFRKEGQNVTLSCEQNLNHDAMYWYRQDPGQGLRLIYYSQIVNDFQKGDIAEGYSVSREKKESFPLTVTSAQKNPTAFYLCASRIGGADEQYFGPGTRLTVT.

The chain carries TRBV30 and TRBJ2-7, with a tentative D call TRBD1 (5 bases). The length of the CDR3 is 16 residues. V shed 2 bases and J shed 0 bases, with 17 bases lying between them. Germline-derived CDR1 and CDR2 are GTSNPN and SVGIG (reference sequence). CDR3 sequence reads: CAWSFPPDRASYEQYF. CDR3 DNA: TGTGCCTGGAGTTTCCCCCCCGACAGAGCCTCCTACGAGCAGTACTTC.